This entry features one TCR beta chain sequence. As yet, its antigen is unknown. Researchers used 5'RACE with constant-segment primers to make TCR alpha and TCR beta cDNA libraries that carry sample barcodes and UMIs. MiXCR, run by TCRdb on the 5' RACE reads, gives a single entry per CDR3 protein. The table has tens of thousands of distinct CDR3 sequences, 9.3% seen once; the top ten hold about 12%. V was cut by 6 bases and J by 0 bases, with 12 bases left in between. CDR1 and CDR2 from the germline V gene are LNHDA and SQIVND (reference sequence). CDR3 length: 15 amino acids. This entry belongs to a study of T-cell memory formation after mild COVID-19. Study summary: Clustering of TCRs was largely donor specific.

Study results and limitations: Memory cells collected pre-infection included some clones that later responded, suggesting cross-reactive memory joined.

This chain links TRBV19 with TRBJ1-5, with D uncertain. This sequence was found in an adult woman who had mild COVID-19 (a few samples of this study predate the infection). Cell type and time point are not known. The sample comprised PBMCs or a T cell subset sorted from them (not recorded which). The CDR3 spells CASRGPRRSNQPQHF. CDR3 sequence (DNA): TGTGCCAGTAGGGGCCCTCGTCGTAGCAATCAGCCCCAGCATTTT.